These T cell receptor beta chains were read from a single sample in a study of blood T cell repertoires in COVID-19. TCRdb keeps only in-frame clones here, not all; method: immunoSEQ multiplex PCR. The sample consists of about 260,000 clones, 75% to 90% of them appearing once. Sequenced material: PBMCs or T cells enriched from blood (not recorded which). All receptors come from a woman between 40 and 55 years old who had been exposed to COVID-19. CDR3s include the opening cysteine and the closing phenylalanine or tryptophan. The D gene is left open where the match is weak. Rows give clone size only sometimes, using once, few, many, or a class for an expanded clone.

j_call v_call clone_size d_call cdr3_nt cdr3_aa
TRBJ2-1 TRBV5-6 . . TGTGCCAGCAGCTTTCTGCCCGGGACACACTCCTACAATGAGCAGTTCTTC CASSFLPGTHSYNEQFF
TRBJ2-1 TRBV6-2/TRBV6-3 . TRBD2 TGTGCCAGCAGTTACCCGGGACTAGAGGGCTATGAGCAGTTCTTC CASSYPGLEGYEQFF
TRBJ1-2 TRBV28 . . TGTGCCAGCAGTTTATTGAGGCGTGGCTACACCTTC CASSLLRRGYTF
TRBJ2-1 TRBV24-1 . . TGTGCCACCAGTGGACTGGCGGGTTACAATGAGCAGTTCTTC CATSGLAGYNEQFF
TRBJ1-6 TRBV6-5 . TRBD1 TGTGCCAGCACCGCAGGACAGGGCATTAATTCACCCCTCCACTTT CASTAGQGINSPLHF
TRBJ2-5 TRBV5-1 . . TGCGCCAGCAGCTTGTTTCTCAGCGGGGAGACCCAGTACTTC CASSLFLSGETQYF
TRBJ1-5 TRBV20-1 . . TGCAGTGCTAGTATAGACAGTAGGGGCAATCAGCCCCAGCATTTT CSASIDSRGNQPQHF
TRBJ1-2 TRBV7-3 . . TGTGCCAGCAGCCTCTCCAGGGGTTCGGAGGGCTACACCTTC CASSLSRGSEGYTF
TRBJ1-2 TRBV6-5 . TRBD1 TGTGCCAGCAGCCCCGGGGACAGGGGGAAGGGCTACACCTTC CASSPGDRGKGYTF
TRBJ2-1 TRBV7-9 once TRBD2 TGTGCCAGCAGCCCGGGACTAGATGCTCGTACCTACAATGAGCAGTTCTTC CASSPGLDARTYNEQFF
TRBJ1-3 TRBV27 . . TGTGCCAGCAGTTTCACGAGCTCTGGAAACACCATATATTTT CASSFTSSGNTIYF
TRBJ2-3 TRBV28 . TRBD2 TGTGCCAGCAGTTCCATCTCCGGGACTAGCGGGAGGGCAGATACGCAGTATTTT CASSSISGTSGRADTQYF
TRBJ1-2 TRBV29-1 . TRBD1 TGCAGCGTTGAAGGGGGACAGGGCCTACAGGATCATGGCTACACCTTC CSVEGGQGLQDHGYTF
TRBJ2-1 TRBV4-2 . TRBD2 TGTGCCAGCAGCCGGGCGTTAGCGGGAAGCTCCTACAATGAGCAGTTCTTC CASSRALAGSSYNEQFF
TRBJ2-1 TRBV25-1 once . TGTGCCAGCAGTGAAGGGGGACTCTACAATGAGCAGTTCTTC CASSEGGLYNEQFF
TRBJ2-3 TRBV18 . . TGTGCCAGCTCCAAACAGTACGGCACAGATACGCAGTATTTT CASSKQYGTDTQYF
TRBJ2-5 TRBV11-3 . TRBD2 TGTGCCAGCAGCTTAGATGGGGGGGGGTTGGAGACCCAGTACTTC CASSLDGGGLETQYF
TRBJ1-1 TRBV24-1 once . TGTGCCACCAGTGATCCTCATCGAGGAGGTTCTGAAGCTTTCTTT CATSDPHRGGSEAFF